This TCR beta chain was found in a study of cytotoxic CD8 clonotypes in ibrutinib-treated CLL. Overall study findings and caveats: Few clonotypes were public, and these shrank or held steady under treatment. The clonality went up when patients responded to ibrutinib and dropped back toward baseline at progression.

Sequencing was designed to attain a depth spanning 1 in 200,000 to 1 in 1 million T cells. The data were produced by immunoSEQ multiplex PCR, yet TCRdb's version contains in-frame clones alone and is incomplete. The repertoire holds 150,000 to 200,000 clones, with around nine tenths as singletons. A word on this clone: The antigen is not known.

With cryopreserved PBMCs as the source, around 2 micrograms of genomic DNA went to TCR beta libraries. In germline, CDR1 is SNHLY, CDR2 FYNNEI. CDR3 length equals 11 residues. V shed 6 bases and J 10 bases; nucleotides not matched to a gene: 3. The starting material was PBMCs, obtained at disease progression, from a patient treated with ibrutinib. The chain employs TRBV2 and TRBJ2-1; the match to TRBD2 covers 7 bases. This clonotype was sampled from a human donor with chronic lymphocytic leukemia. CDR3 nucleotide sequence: TGTGCCAGCAGAGCGGGAATCGAGCAGTTCTTC. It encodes CASRAGIEQFF. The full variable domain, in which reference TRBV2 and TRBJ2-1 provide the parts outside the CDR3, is EPEVTQTPSHQVTQMGQEVILRCVPISNHLYFYWYRQILGQKVEFLVSFYNNEISEKSEIFDDQFSVERPDGSNFTLKIRSTKLEDSAMYFCASRAGIEQFFGPGTRLTVL.